These 8 T cell receptor beta chains came from one sample sequenced in a study of blood T cell repertoires in COVID-19. Assay used: immunoSEQ multiplex PCR; TCRdb lists only in-frame clones, some missing. The data contain 250,000 or so clones, 70% to 90% of them seen just once; the ten biggest clones take up about 7.6%. The specimen was peripheral blood. The receptors were gathered from a woman in her 70s with active or convalescent COVID-19.

The chain recombines TRBV24-1 with TRBJ1-3; D remains unclear. This CDR3 contains 12 residues. V was pared by 11 bases and J by 0 bases, with 7 bases between. Germline CDR1 and CDR2: KGHDR and SFDVKD. Here the CDR3 DNA reads TGTGCCATCCGGGACTCTGGAAACACCATATATTTT. Protein: CAIRDSGNTIYF.

The J gene is TRBJ1-6, the V gene TRBV5-1, with D tentatively TRBD1 (6 bases). V shed 0 bases and J shed 6 bases, with 10 bases lying between them. The germline CDR1 and CDR2 sequences are SGHRS and YFSETQ. The CDR3 covers 15 residues. The CDR3 protein is CASSLGTAVNSPLHF. The CDR3 DNA sequence: TGCGCCAGCAGCTTGGGGACAGCCGTTAATTCACCCCTCCACTTT.

The rearrangement uses TRBV9 and TRBJ2-7; TRBD1 matches at 10 bases. Germline V CDR1 and CDR2: SGDLS, YYNGEE. Trimming at V came to 4 bases and at J to 6 bases, leaving 7 bases not matched to a gene. The CDR3 contains 14 residues. This chain's CDR3 is CASSLRQGAREQYF. The DNA of the CDR3 is TGTGCCAGCAGCCTCCGACAGGGGGCGCGCGAGCAGTACTTC. The full variable domain, in which reference TRBV9 and TRBJ2-7 provide the parts outside the CDR3, is DSGVTQTPKHLITATGQRVTLRCSPRSGDLSVYWYQQSLDQGLQFLIQYYNGEERAKGNILERFSAQQFPDLHSELNLSSLELGDSALYFCASSLRQGAREQYFGPGTRLTVT.

The rearrangement links TRBV5-4 to TRBJ2-1, with 9 nucleotides matching TRBD1. Trimming at V came to 3 bases and at J to 3 bases, leaving 7 bases not matched to a gene. Germline CDR1 is SGHNT and CDR2 is YYREEE (reference sequence). The CDR3 extends over 16 amino acids. The CDR3: CASSSKQGANYNEQFF. The DNA for the CDR3 is TGTGCCAGCAGCTCTAAACAGGGGGCAAACTACAATGAGCAGTTCTTC.

The J gene is TRBJ1-3, the V gene TRBV11-2, with 9 bases fitting TRBD1. The germline CDR1 and CDR2 sequences are SGHAT and FQNNGV. Losses at the gene ends were 6 bases for V and 3 bases for J; bases not matched to a gene: 6. The CDR3 is made up of 15 amino acids. The chain's CDR3 is CASRQGASGGNTIYF. The CDR3 DNA follows: TGTGCCAGCAGACAGGGGGCGTCTGGTGGAAACACCATATATTTT.

V usage is TRBV6-6 and J usage is TRBJ1-1, with D maybe TRBD1 (5 bases). The V end lost 4 bases, the J end lost 4 bases, and 16 bases lay between the germline ends. CDR3 length: 15 amino acids. Germline CDR1 is MNHNY and CDR2 is SVGAGI (reference sequence). The DNA of the CDR3 is TGTGCCAGCAGTTTCTTGGGTCAGGGCGGCACTGAAGCTTTCTTT. Protein sequence: CASSFLGQGGTEAFF.

The chain's CDR3 is CASSLARTSGGTGEQFF. The DNA for the CDR3 is TGTGCCAGCAGCTTAGCCCGGACTAGCGGGGGAACGGGTGAGCAGTTCTTC. The chain combines TRBV7-2 with TRBJ2-1; 13 bases are a match to TRBD2. The CDR3 spans 17 residues. Per germline, CDR1 SGHTA and CDR2 FQGNSA. Trimming at V came to 0 bases and at J to 9 bases, leaving 8 bases not matched to a gene.

The chain recombines TRBV14 with TRBJ1-6; a possible D gene is TRBD1 (5 bases). The CDR3 runs to 14 residues. Germline lookup yields CDR1 SGHDN and CDR2 FVKESK. V dropped 0 bases and J dropped 9 bases, with 9 bases sitting between them. The CDR3 DNA reads as TGTGCCAGCAGCCAAGAAAGGGGTCGTTCACCCCTCCACTTT. Translated, it gives CASSQERGRSPLHF.